Described below is a single TCR beta chain sequence and its context. Its antigen has not been determined. Within one base of it there is no much larger clone, and no base qualities were kept. Sequencer: Illumina NovaSeq 6000. Synthesis of TCR cDNA relied on 5'RACE template switching, a step that introduced a universal primer site along with unique molecular identifiers. cDNA synthesis was primed from both the TCR alpha and TCR beta constant segments. Library amplification involved two PCR steps, and the second step added sample barcodes and sequencing adapters. Sequencing of libraries was performed on Illumina HiSeq 2500 (2x100 bp) or NovaSeq (2x150 bp). The authors processed their data as follows. MIGEC handled demultiplexing of reads and collapsing into UMI consensus sequences, while MiXCR performed V(D)J alignment. Clonotypes responding to the vaccine were identified with edgeR on replicate PBMC samples, with the criteria of FDR below 0.01 and a log2 fold change above 5 up to day 15. CD4 or CD8 identity was assigned to each bulk clonotype according to whether the clonotype was present at higher abundance in the sequenced CD4 repertoire or the sequenced CD8 repertoire. Using fastp at Q25 and MiXCR, TCRdb reprocessed the public reads and kept productive beta chains. Entries are consolidated by CDR3 protein sequence, retaining the most common genes and DNA. The V and J calls and clone size are TCRdb's, not the authors'. Counted in this sample were just over 250,000 distinct CDR3 sequences; over 4.5% of them appeared once. The top ten clones comprise under 3.5% of the sample.

This entry belongs to a study of T cells after yellow fever vaccination (dated by TCRdb to 2018 to 2020). At the level of the whole study: The SMART-Seq v4 Ultra Low Input RNA kit was used to prepare libraries from fractions with low cell numbers. To track T-cell clones before and after primary and booster YFV17D yellow fever vaccination, bulk TCR alpha and beta repertoires were sequenced longitudinally. The cohort comprised two healthy male donors, one aged 18 to 30 and one aged 30 to 40 years. Blood samples were taken at several timepoints before and after primary and secondary immunization, and bulk PBMC replicates and cell subsets were isolated. The full study reports these points: A small fraction of clonotypes appeared in both the CD4 and CD8 compartments, likely as a result of convergent recombination. After the booster, most of the clones that had expanded following primary vaccination were detected again (roughly 96% of CD4 and around 88% of CD8), which suggests that memory was broadly maintained. Because the study included only a couple of donors, the extent to which the findings can be generalized is limited. Computational filtering was required because FACS-sorted repertoires could contain abundant contaminating clonotypes from the bulk population. Compared with the primary T-cell response, the secondary T-cell response was faster but weaker, reaching its peak on day 5 rather than on day 15.

This specimen's treatment or condition label, per the study, means: live attenuated yellow fever vaccine strain. A standard Ficoll-Paque protocol was used to isolate PBMCs from peripheral blood. Dynabeads CD4 and CD8 positive selection kits were used to isolate CD4 and CD8 T-cell fractions. RNA was extracted with TriZol from bulk PBMCs, CD4 and CD8 fractions, and dextramer-positive and dextramer-negative fractions. V drops 6 bases and J drops 5 bases, leaving 16 bases in between. The CDR3 starts with the cysteine, ends with the phenylalanine, and has 13 residues. The retained sequence is limited to the CDR3, 39 bases, with the frame set at the first base. Based on the germline V gene (reference sequence), the CDR1 and CDR2 sequences are DFQATT and SNEGSKA.

The sample was CD4+ T cells sorted from PBMCs, taken on the day of the yellow fever booster vaccination. This sequence uses TRBV20-1 and TRBJ2-5; possibly the D gene is TRBD2, per 5 matching bases. The TCR was taken from a young man who received the YFV17D yellow fever vaccine. The encoded CDR3 is CSAPQLVTETQYF. Read as DNA, the sequence is TGCAGTGCACCCCAACTAGTTACGGAGACCCAGTACTTC.